The 10 T cell receptor beta chains reported below all come from one sample, sequenced in a study of T-cell memory formation after mild COVID-19. From the 5' RACE reads, TCRdb called clonotypes with MiXCR, one entry per CDR3 protein. The top ten hold 0.9% to 1.5% of the sample, which has roughly 50,000 distinct CDR3 sequences, roughly 9.5% seen once. The sequenced material came from PBMCs or a T cell subset sorted from them (not recorded which). The receptors derive from a man younger than 30 who had mild COVID-19 (a few samples of this study predate the infection). Cell type and time point are not known.

This clonotype appeared a few times. The rearrangement links TRBV6-5 to TRBJ2-7; D unresolved. V was shortened by 0 bases and J by 3 bases, with 12 bases between the two germline ends. CDR3 length: 15 amino acids. CDR1 and CDR2 (germline): MNHEY, SVGAGI. As DNA, the CDR3 is TGTGCCAGCAGTTACTCGTGGACCCCGGGCTACGAGCAGTACTTC. Its protein product is CASSYSWTPGYEQYF.

This clonotype has just a few counts. The genes are TRBV5-1 and TRBJ1-4; D may be TRBD1 (5 bases). Germline lookup yields CDR1 SGHRS and CDR2 YFSETQ. Trimming stripped 0 bases from V and 7 bases from J, with 10 bases between. There are 14 residues in the CDR3. CDR3 bases: TGCGCCAGCAGCTTGGTCCCGGGGGGTGAAAAACTGTTTTTT. Its translation is CASSLVPGGEKLFF.

This clonotype was recorded a few times. The chain uses TRBV5-1 and TRBJ2-7; tentative D call: TRBD2 (5 bases). Germline V gene sequence: CDR1 SGHRS, CDR2 YFSETQ. Trimming shortened V by 4 bases and J by 5 bases, and 19 bases separated the two germline ends. The CDR3 has 15 residues. The CDR3 spells CASSRFGVSYDEQYV. The CDR3 DNA sequence: TGCGCCAGCAGCCGCTTCGGGGTGTCGTACGACGAGCAGTACGTC.

This chain connects TRBV29-1 to TRBJ1-5; 11 bases are shared with TRBD1. The CDR3 consists of 17 residues. After removal of 3 bases from V and 4 bases from J, the junction contained 11 bases not matched to a gene. The germline V gene has CDR1 SQVTM and CDR2 ANQGSEA. CDR3 in amino acids: CSVESQPGTGGNQPQHF. The DNA of the CDR3 is TGCAGCGTTGAGTCCCAGCCCGGGACAGGGGGGAATCAGCCCCAGCATTTT.

This clonotype was seen a few times. Written as DNA, the CDR3 is TGTGCCAGCAGCGACGGGACTAGCGGGGGGGCCGAAGGACAAGAGACCCAGTACTTC. This sequence encodes CASSDGTSGGAEGQETQYF. The chain combines TRBV7-9 with TRBJ2-5; TRBD2 aligns across 16 bases. Germline CDR1 SEHNR, CDR2 FQNEAQ (reference sequence). This CDR3 spans 19 amino acids. The trim removed 5 bases at V and 2 bases at J, leaving 11 bases unmatched. Combining the CDR3 with reference TRBV7-9 and TRBJ2-5 gives the whole variable domain DTGVSQNPRHKITKRGQNVTFRCDPISEHNRLYWYRQTLGQGPEFLTYFQNEAQLEKSRLLSDRFSAERPKGSFSTLEIQRTEQGDSAMYLCASSDGTSGGAEGQETQYFGPGTRLLVL.

Concerning this clonotype: A clone one base away is much larger, so this may be a read error. The CDR3 sequence: CASSWDRNTEAFF. CDR3 coding DNA: TGTGCCAGCAGCTGGGACAGGAACACTGAAGCTTTCTTT. V and J are TRBV7-3 and TRBJ1-1, with TRBD1 matching 7 bases. The CDR3 has 13 amino acids. V lost 4 bases and J lost 1; bases outside the gene matches: 0. The germline V gene encodes CDR1 SGHTA and CDR2 FQGTGA.

This clonotype was picked up a small number of times. J is TRBJ1-5 and V is TRBV7-9; maybe TRBD1 (5 bases). Between the trimmed V and J ends, which lost 2 bases and 2 bases, there was a span of 16 bases. This CDR3 has 17 residues. The germline CDR1 and CDR2 sequences are SEHNR and FQNEAQ (reference sequence). The CDR3 reads CASSLYNYGGGNQPQHF. The CDR3 DNA reads as TGTGCCAGCAGCTTATACAATTATGGGGGGGGCAATCAGCCCCAGCATTTT. Supplemented by reference TRBV7-9 and TRBJ1-5, the full variable domain reads DTGVSQNPRHKITKRGQNVTFRCDPISEHNRLYWYRQTLGQGPEFLTYFQNEAQLEKSRLLSDRFSAERPKGSFSTLEIQRTEQGDSAMYLCASSLYNYGGGNQPQHFGDGTRLSIL.

The V gene is TRBV20-1, the J gene TRBJ1-2; no clear D. This CDR3 is 13 amino acids long. Germline lookup yields CDR1 DFQATT and CDR2 SNEGSKA (reference sequence). The CDR3 loop reads CILEAGANYGYTF. The CDR3 DNA is TGCATCCTAGAGGCAGGAGCTAACTATGGCTACACCTTC.

The chain has TRBV7-6 and TRBJ2-5, with 8 bases that match TRBD2. Germline V lookup: CDR1 SGHVS, CDR2 FNYEAQ. This CDR3 is built from 14 residues. J was trimmed by 2 bases and V by 3 bases; bases with no gene match: 2. The CDR3 coding sequence is TGTGCCAGCAGCTTTAGCGGGGCTCAAGAGACCCAGTACTTC. Its translation: CASSFSGAQETQYF.

This clonotype was seen a handful of times. This sequence joins TRBV15 and TRBJ2-1, with 7 positions matching TRBD2. The CDR3 has 13 amino acids. From germline, CDR1 is LNHNV and CDR2 YYDKDF (reference sequence). Trimming took 5 bases from V and 9 from J; bases not matched to a gene: 7. CDR3 nucleotide sequence: TGTGCCACCAGCCCTAGCGGTGTTGGTGAGCAGTTCTTC. Residues: CATSPSGVGEQFF.